These T cell receptor beta chains were read from a single sample in a study of T cell responses to AZD1222 COVID-19 vaccine. Some clones are missing from TCRdb's copy, which holds only in-frame ones; the method was immunoSEQ multiplex PCR. This sample yields about 120,000 clones, of which 65% to 90% are seen a single time; over 25% belongs to the top ten. The sample consisted of peripheral blood, taken 28 days after the second AZD1222 dose. The receptors were gathered from an adult who received the AZD1222 COVID-19 vaccine. Each CDR3 is given with its conserved first and last residue. Fields, in order: J gene, D gene, V gene, clone size, CDR3 DNA, CDR3 protein. D genes are given only for firm matches. Some rows have no size entry. The others give once, few or many, or a class for an expanded clone.

TRBJ1-2 TRBD1 TRBV4-3 - TGCGCCAGCAGCCGGGACAGGGGTGGGGAAAGTGGCTACACCTTC CASSRDRGGESGYTF
TRBJ1-5 - TRBV19 few TGTGCCACCCACCCCGCCGGGGTCGGCAATCAGCCCCAGCATTTT CATHPAGVGNQPQHF
TRBJ1-2 - TRBV12-3/TRBV12-4 many TGTGCCAGCAGTTTAGAGGGGCGGGGCTACACCTTC CASSLEGRGYTF
TRBJ2-3 TRBD2 TRBV5-1 - TGCGCCAGCAGCTTTAGGTTACTAGCGGGGGGCCGGACAGATACGCAGTATTTT CASSFRLLAGGRTDTQYF
TRBJ2-3 TRBD1 TRBV14 - TGTGCCAGCAGCCGAAGGACAGGGGAAGTAGTGGATACGCAGTATTTT CASSRRTGEVVDTQYF
TRBJ2-7 - TRBV5-1 - TGCGCCACCAGCCATATTCGGGCCTGGGAGTACTTC CATSHIRAWEYF
TRBJ2-2 TRBD2 TRBV7-2 - TGTGCCAGCAGCTTAAATCTAGCGGCTTACACCGGGGAGCTGTTTTTT CASSLNLAAYTGELFF
TRBJ2-1 - TRBV6-2/TRBV6-3 - TGTGCCAGCAGTTTAACTAGCTCCTACAATGAGCAGTTCTTC CASSLTSSYNEQFF
TRBJ2-7 - TRBV6-5 - TGTGCCAGCCGCTCCGGGACTTCCTACGAGCAGTACTTC CASRSGTSYEQYF
TRBJ2-2 TRBD1 TRBV18 - TGTGCCAGCTCACCCGGGACAGACTACACCGGGGAGCTGTTTTTT CASSPGTDYTGELFF
TRBJ1-1 TRBD1 TRBV2 - TGTGCCAGCAGTCGAGGACAGGGAGGAGGAATAGCTTTCTTT CASSRGQGGGIAFF
TRBJ1-5 TRBD1 TRBV19 - TGTGCCAGTAGTCCGCCCCAGGGACAGTTTAGCAATCAGCCCCAGCATTTT CASSPPQGQFSNQPQHF
TRBJ2-1 TRBD1 TRBV6-5 - TGTGCCAGCAGTTACTCCGGGACAGGGAAGTTCTTC CASSYSGTGKFF
TRBJ2-5 - TRBV2 - TGTGCCAGCAGTGAACTGGGCAGGGCGGAGGAGACCCAGTACTTC CASSELGRAEETQYF
TRBJ2-7 - TRBV6-2/TRBV6-3 - TGTGCCAGCAGTTACCCCCCTCACGAGCAGTACTTC CASSYPPHEQYF
TRBJ2-5 - TRBV27 - TGTGCCAGCAGTTTTTCGCCTTCCTTGACGGGGGAGACCCAGTACTTC CASSFSPSLTGETQYF
TRBJ2-5 - TRBV5-1 - TGCGCCAGCAGCTTGGATTCACGGGGAGAGACCCAGTACTTC CASSLDSRGETQYF
TRBJ1-6 - TRBV18 - TGTGCCAGCTCACCGACGCATGATAACTTGTATTCACCCCTCCACTTT CASSPTHDNLYSPLHF
TRBJ1-5 - TRBV4-1 - TGCGCCAGCAGCCTCACAGGGTGGGGGGGACAGCCCCAGCATTTT CASSLTGWGGQPQHF
TRBJ1-5 - TRBV6-4 - TGTGCCAGCAGTCTTACAGGGCACACGGGGCCCCAGCATTTT CASSLTGHTGPQHF